These T cell receptor beta chains were read from a single sample in a study of T cell repertoires in cytomegalovirus infection. No antigen is known for these receptors. One entry per CDR3 protein results from TCRdb running MiXCR on the reads. The data contain 650,000 to 900,000 distinct CDR3 sequences, 32% of them singletons. Sequenced here: cultured CD8+ T cells from PBMCs, sampled from culture after CMV antigen stimulation. Source of these receptors: a human donor in good health (CMV status not recorded). Some clones in this sample may be carry-over from other donors' samples. CDR3s include the opening cysteine and the closing phenylalanine or tryptophan. D genes are given only for firm matches. Expanded clones get a size class; other rows say once, few or many, or leave the size out.

d_call: NA
j_call: TRBJ2-1
v_call: TRBV6-1
clone_size: few
cdr3_nt: TGTGCCAGCAGTACAAGCGACGAAGGGCTATACAATGAGCAGTTCTTC
cdr3_aa: CASSTSDEGLYNEQFF

d_call: NA
j_call: TRBJ1-1
v_call: TRBV6-5
clone_size: once
cdr3_nt: TGTGCCAGCAGTTACTCGATGTATACCGTGCGAACCACTGAAGCTTTCTTT
cdr3_aa: CASSYSMYTVRTTEAFF

d_call: NA
j_call: TRBJ2-5
v_call: TRBV7-9
clone_size: once
cdr3_nt: TGTGCCAGCAGCCATCCGGGCCAAGGCGGCGGGGCCCAGTACTTC
cdr3_aa: CASSHPGQGGGAQYF

d_call: NA
j_call: TRBJ2-1
v_call: TRBV29-1
clone_size: NA
cdr3_nt: TGCAGCGTCGGGACCCCCGGGCAGTTCTTC
cdr3_aa: CSVGTPGQFF

d_call: NA
j_call: TRBJ2-3
v_call: TRBV12-3/TRBV12-4
clone_size: many
cdr3_nt: TGTGCCAGCAGTTTCGACTCGGCTCCGGGGTTTAACACAGATACGCAGTATTTT
cdr3_aa: CASSFDSAPGFNTDTQYF

d_call: NA
j_call: TRBJ1-1
v_call: TRBV27
clone_size: NA
cdr3_nt: TGTGCCAGCAGTACTACGCGGATGAACACTGAAGCTTTCTTT
cdr3_aa: CASSTTRMNTEAFF

d_call: NA
j_call: TRBJ2-1
v_call: TRBV5-1
clone_size: NA
cdr3_nt: TGCGCCAGCAGCTTGGATGGACTATTATCCTACAATGAGCAGTTCTTC
cdr3_aa: CASSLDGLLSYNEQFF

d_call: NA
j_call: TRBJ2-2
v_call: TRBV7-9
clone_size: many
cdr3_nt: TGTGCCAGCAGCTTCCTAGCGAACCCGAACACCGGGGAGCTGTTTTTT
cdr3_aa: CASSFLANPNTGELFF

d_call: TRBD2
j_call: TRBJ2-5
v_call: TRBV20-1
clone_size: NA
cdr3_nt: TGCAGTGCTAGAGATCGGGGAGGGTTGGGGGAGACCCAGTACTTC
cdr3_aa: CSARDRGGLGETQYF

d_call: NA
j_call: TRBJ2-7
v_call: TRBV7-6
clone_size: NA
cdr3_nt: TGTGCCAGCAGCCAAACCAGGGTTTACGAGCAGTACTTC
cdr3_aa: CASSQTRVYEQYF

d_call: NA
j_call: TRBJ2-2
v_call: TRBV7-9
clone_size: few
cdr3_nt: TGTGCCAGCAGTTTTAGACAGCCTAACACCGGGGAGCTGTTTTTT
cdr3_aa: CASSFRQPNTGELFF

d_call: NA
j_call: TRBJ1-1
v_call: TRBV25-1
clone_size: NA
cdr3_nt: TGCGCCAGCAGTAGGGGTTTGGGGGCTGAAGCTTTCTTT
cdr3_aa: CASSRGLGAEAFF

d_call: NA
j_call: TRBJ2-1
v_call: TRBV19
clone_size: NA
cdr3_nt: TGTGCCAGTAAGATCTTCAGCTCCTACAATGAGCAGTTCTTC
cdr3_aa: CASKIFSSYNEQFF

d_call: TRBD1
j_call: TRBJ1-2
v_call: TRBV7-3
clone_size: NA
cdr3_nt: TGTGCCAGCAGCTTTGGACCCGGACAGGGACAGGGGGATGGCTACACCTTC
cdr3_aa: CASSFGPGQGQGDGYTF

d_call: NA
j_call: TRBJ2-7
v_call: TRBV5-5
clone_size: few
cdr3_nt: TGTGCCAGCAGCTTGCAATCTGTACAGTCCTACGAGCAGTACTTC
cdr3_aa: CASSLQSVQSYEQYF

d_call: NA
j_call: TRBJ1-2
v_call: TRBV6-5
clone_size: few
cdr3_nt: TGTGCCAGCAGTCCCCCGGGCGAGGGGACTATTTATGGCTACACCTTC
cdr3_aa: CASSPPGEGTIYGYTF

d_call: TRBD1
j_call: TRBJ2-1
v_call: TRBV5-6
clone_size: few
cdr3_nt: TGTGCCAGCAGCCTCCCCCGGGGGACAGGGGTTCGCAATGAGCAGTTCTTC
cdr3_aa: CASSLPRGTGVRNEQFF

d_call: NA
j_call: TRBJ1-6
v_call: TRBV2
clone_size: few
cdr3_nt: TGTGCCAGCATCCGGGGCCCAAATTCACCCCTCCACTTT
cdr3_aa: CASIRGPNSPLHF

d_call: TRBD2
j_call: TRBJ2-1
v_call: TRBV13
clone_size: NA
cdr3_nt: TGTGCCAGCAGCTTTGGTAGAAGCGGGGGCCCAGGCGATGAGCAGTTCTTC
cdr3_aa: CASSFGRSGGPGDEQFF

d_call: NA
j_call: TRBJ1-2
v_call: TRBV7-9
clone_size: NA
cdr3_nt: TGTGCCAGCAGCTTATTGGGCCAGCCAGAGGGCTACACCTTC
cdr3_aa: CASSLLGQPEGYTF

d_call: NA
j_call: TRBJ2-5
v_call: TRBV7-2
clone_size: many
cdr3_nt: TGTGCCAGCAGCTTTAGGGGACCGCCAACCGGGGAGACCCAGTACTTC
cdr3_aa: CASSFRGPPTGETQYF

d_call: TRBD2
j_call: TRBJ2-5
v_call: TRBV20-1
clone_size: NA
cdr3_nt: TGCAGTGCTAAGTTCTGGGCGGGGGGGCATTCAGAGACCCAGTACTTC
cdr3_aa: CSAKFWAGGHSETQYF

d_call: TRBD2
j_call: TRBJ2-5
v_call: TRBV7-3
clone_size: few
cdr3_nt: TGTGCCAGCAGCCCCGGGACTACTGGGGTCGGGGAGACCCAGTACTTC
cdr3_aa: CASSPGTTGVGETQYF

d_call: NA
j_call: TRBJ2-1
v_call: TRBV4-1
clone_size: NA
cdr3_nt: TGCGCCAGCAGCCAAGATGGAGGGGTCCACAATGAGCAGTTCTTC
cdr3_aa: CASSQDGGVHNEQFF

d_call: NA
j_call: TRBJ1-5
v_call: TRBV4-2
clone_size: NA
cdr3_nt: TGTGCCAGCAGCCCGCTGGACGGAAATAGCAATCAGCCCCAGCATTTT
cdr3_aa: CASSPLDGNSNQPQHF

d_call: TRBD2
j_call: TRBJ2-3
v_call: TRBV7-8
clone_size: many
cdr3_nt: TGTGCCAGCAGCGCACCTAGCGGGGTTAGCACAGATACGCAGTATTTT
cdr3_aa: CASSAPSGVSTDTQYF

d_call: TRBD1
j_call: TRBJ1-1
v_call: TRBV12-3/TRBV12-4
clone_size: NA
cdr3_nt: TGTGCCAGCAGGGGAGGGGGCTCTGAAGCTTTCTTT
cdr3_aa: CASRGGGSEAFF

d_call: TRBD2
j_call: TRBJ2-5
v_call: TRBV12-3/TRBV12-4
clone_size: few
cdr3_nt: TGTGCCAGCAGCTACACTAGCGAAGAGACCCAGTACTTC
cdr3_aa: CASSYTSEETQYF

d_call: NA
j_call: TRBJ2-1
v_call: TRBV6-5
clone_size: NA
cdr3_nt: TGTGCCAGCAGTTACGTAGGAGCCATTAGCTCCTACAATGAGCAGTTCTTC
cdr3_aa: CASSYVGAISSYNEQFF

d_call: NA
j_call: TRBJ2-5
v_call: TRBV7-9
clone_size: few
cdr3_nt: TGTGCCAGCAGCTTAGATGGGAAAGAGACCCAGTACTTC
cdr3_aa: CASSLDGKETQYF

d_call: TRBD1
j_call: TRBJ2-3
v_call: TRBV4-1
clone_size: few
cdr3_nt: TGCGCCAGCAGCCACCTTGACAGGGAAGGAGATACGCAGTATTTT
cdr3_aa: CASSHLDREGDTQYF

d_call: NA
j_call: TRBJ1-5
v_call: TRBV27
clone_size: NA
cdr3_nt: TGTGCCAGCAGTTTAGGCAGATTCGGTCAGCCCCAGCATTTT
cdr3_aa: CASSLGRFGQPQHF

d_call: NA
j_call: TRBJ2-7
v_call: TRBV5-1
clone_size: few
cdr3_nt: TGCGCCAGCAGCTTGGCCGCAGGGGCTCAGGACGAGCAGTACTTC
cdr3_aa: CASSLAAGAQDEQYF

d_call: NA
j_call: TRBJ1-1
v_call: TRBV4-1
clone_size: few
cdr3_nt: TGCGCCAGCAGCCAAGATGGGGGGTCGAACACTGAAGCTTTCTTT
cdr3_aa: CASSQDGGSNTEAFF

d_call: NA
j_call: TRBJ1-2
v_call: TRBV12-5
clone_size: NA
cdr3_nt: TGTGCTAGTGGACCCGGACTCAGTGGCTACACCTTC
cdr3_aa: CASGPGLSGYTF

d_call: NA
j_call: TRBJ2-7
v_call: TRBV10-2
clone_size: NA
cdr3_nt: TGCGCCAGCCATGGGGGGTCCCCCTACGAGCAGTACTTC
cdr3_aa: CASHGGSPYEQYF

d_call: NA
j_call: TRBJ1-1
v_call: TRBV7-8
clone_size: many
cdr3_nt: TGTGCCAGCAGCTCCCGGACGGTGAACACTGAAGCTTTCTTT
cdr3_aa: CASSSRTVNTEAFF

d_call: TRBD1
j_call: TRBJ1-1
v_call: TRBV29-1
clone_size: NA
cdr3_nt: TGCAGCGTTTTGACAGGGGTGAACACTGAAGCTTTCTTT
cdr3_aa: CSVLTGVNTEAFF

d_call: NA
j_call: TRBJ2-4
v_call: TRBV7-2
clone_size: many
cdr3_nt: TGTGCCAGCAGCTGGGGTCCGAGGGGGAACATTCAGTACTTC
cdr3_aa: CASSWGPRGNIQYF

d_call: TRBD2
j_call: TRBJ2-1
v_call: TRBV28
clone_size: once
cdr3_nt: TGTGCCAGCAGCGAAGCGGGGAGCGATGAGCAGTTCTTC
cdr3_aa: CASSEAGSDEQFF

d_call: NA
j_call: TRBJ1-5
v_call: TRBV7-6
clone_size: NA
cdr3_nt: TGTGCCAGCAGCTTAGGCCTCAAGACTAATCAGCCCCAGCATTTT
cdr3_aa: CASSLGLKTNQPQHF

d_call: TRBD2
j_call: TRBJ2-3
v_call: TRBV19
clone_size: few
cdr3_nt: TGTGCCAGTAGTGCCGGGACTAGCACCTTCACAGATACGCAGTATTTT
cdr3_aa: CASSAGTSTFTDTQYF

d_call: TRBD1
j_call: TRBJ2-3
v_call: TRBV6-1
clone_size: few
cdr3_nt: TGTGCCAGCAGTTTGCCGGGACAGGGGATAGATACGCAGTATTTT
cdr3_aa: CASSLPGQGIDTQYF

d_call: TRBD2
j_call: TRBJ2-2
v_call: TRBV2
clone_size: many
cdr3_nt: TGTGCCAGCAGGGCTAGCGGGAACCTAGGGAGACGGGGAACCGGGGAGCTGTTTTTT
cdr3_aa: CASRASGNLGRRGTGELFF

d_call: NA
j_call: TRBJ2-7
v_call: TRBV20-1
clone_size: few
cdr3_nt: TGCAGTGCTAGAGATCTGTCAGGCTCCTACGAGCAGTACTTC
cdr3_aa: CSARDLSGSYEQYF

d_call: NA
j_call: TRBJ1-2
v_call: TRBV7-8
clone_size: once
cdr3_nt: TGTGCCAGCAGCTACAGGAACTCGGGCTACACCTTC
cdr3_aa: CASSYRNSGYTF

d_call: NA
j_call: TRBJ1-1
v_call: TRBV2
clone_size: NA
cdr3_nt: TGTGCCAGCAGTGAAAGGTTGGGGGGGCTCAGTGAAGCTTTCTTT
cdr3_aa: CASSERLGGLSEAFF

d_call: NA
j_call: TRBJ2-3
v_call: TRBV3-1
clone_size: NA
cdr3_nt: TGTGCCAGCAGCGAAAGGGGGAGCCGCACAGATACGCAGTATTTT
cdr3_aa: CASSERGSRTDTQYF

d_call: NA
j_call: TRBJ1-1
v_call: TRBV6-6
clone_size: NA
cdr3_nt: TGTGCCAGCAGGAGGGGGGGCAATATGAACACTGAAGCTTTCTTT
cdr3_aa: CASRRGGNMNTEAFF

d_call: NA
j_call: TRBJ1-2
v_call: TRBV12-3/TRBV12-4
clone_size: many
cdr3_nt: TGTGCCAGCAGTTGGACACGAAACTATGGCTACACCTTC
cdr3_aa: CASSWTRNYGYTF

d_call: NA
j_call: TRBJ2-2
v_call: TRBV9
clone_size: NA
cdr3_nt: TGTGCCAGCAGCGGGCCTAAATCCGGGGGCTTTTACACCGGGGAGCTGTTTTTT
cdr3_aa: CASSGPKSGGFYTGELFF

d_call: NA
j_call: TRBJ1-4
v_call: TRBV7-6
clone_size: many
cdr3_nt: TGTGCCAGCAGCGTTCACAGGGAATCGGGAGCTAATGAAAAACTGTTTTTT
cdr3_aa: CASSVHRESGANEKLFF

d_call: NA
j_call: TRBJ2-1
v_call: TRBV12-5
clone_size: few
cdr3_nt: TGTGCTAGCAAGGACCGATACAATGAGCAGTTCTTC
cdr3_aa: CASKDRYNEQFF

d_call: TRBD2
j_call: TRBJ2-3
v_call: TRBV10-3
clone_size: few
cdr3_nt: TGTGCCATCAGCGATGTCCGGGACTATGGCGCAGATACGCAGTATTTT
cdr3_aa: CAISDVRDYGADTQYF

d_call: NA
j_call: TRBJ1-2
v_call: TRBV29-1
clone_size: NA
cdr3_nt: TGCAGCGTTGATGACTGGGCCCCCTCTAACTATGGCTACACCTTC
cdr3_aa: CSVDDWAPSNYGYTF

d_call: TRBD1
j_call: TRBJ2-1
v_call: TRBV6-6
clone_size: few
cdr3_nt: TGTGCCAGCAGTTACCCTGGACAGGGTCGCAATGAGCAGTTCTTC
cdr3_aa: CASSYPGQGRNEQFF

d_call: TRBD1
j_call: TRBJ1-1
v_call: TRBV2
clone_size: NA
cdr3_nt: TGTGCCAGCAGTGGGGACAGCTATAACACTGAAGCTTTCTTT
cdr3_aa: CASSGDSYNTEAFF

d_call: TRBD2
j_call: TRBJ2-1
v_call: TRBV7-3
clone_size: NA
cdr3_nt: TGTGCCAGCAGCCCGGGGGGGAACCACAATGAGCAGTTCTTC
cdr3_aa: CASSPGGNHNEQFF

d_call: NA
j_call: TRBJ2-7
v_call: TRBV12-3/TRBV12-4
clone_size: NA
cdr3_nt: NA
cdr3_aa: CASSFGPGGYEQYF